This is a list of T cell receptor beta chains from one sample in a study of OX40 agonist ivuxolimab in advanced cancers. Libraries were prepared by immunoSEQ multiplex PCR; TCRdb keeps only in-frame clonotypes and omits some of them. This sample has about 90,000 clones, with about nine tenths found just once. This specimen consisted of CD4+ or CD8+ T cells sorted from blood, obtained in a trial of the OX40 agonist ivuxolimab. The receptors here all came from an adult with an advanced solid tumor such as melanoma, head and neck, liver or kidney cancer. Each CDR3 is given with its conserved first and last residue. The order of the fields is J gene, V gene, clone size, D gene, CDR3 protein, CDR3 DNA. The D gene is left open where the match is weak. Expanded clones are given a class, and other clones once, few, many or no size at all.

j_gene: TRBJ1-2; v_gene: TRBV27; abundance: NA; d_gene: TRBD1; CDR3aa: CASSFNRGDYGYTF; CDR3nt: TGTGCCAGCAGTTTTAACAGGGGTGACTATGGCTACACCTTC
j_gene: TRBJ2-1; v_gene: TRBV19; abundance: NA; d_gene: NA; CDR3aa: CASSTTSYNEQFF; CDR3nt: TGTGCCAGTAGTACCACATCCTACAATGAGCAGTTCTTC
j_gene: TRBJ1-1; v_gene: TRBV4-1; abundance: NA; d_gene: TRBD1; CDR3aa: CASSQDRGGTEAFF; CDR3nt: TGCGCCAGCAGCCAGGACAGGGGAGGCACTGAAGCTTTCTTT
j_gene: TRBJ1-5; v_gene: TRBV4-1; abundance: NA; d_gene: NA; CDR3aa: CASSQGTSTDQPQHF; CDR3nt: TGCGCCAGCAGCCAGGGGACATCGACAGATCAGCCCCAGCATTTT
j_gene: TRBJ2-3; v_gene: TRBV29-1; abundance: NA; d_gene: TRBD2; CDR3aa: CSVVSGSRTDTQYF; CDR3nt: TGCAGCGTTGTGAGCGGGAGCCGCACAGATACGCAGTATTTT
j_gene: TRBJ2-7; v_gene: TRBV4-1; abundance: NA; d_gene: TRBD2; CDR3aa: CASSQVLSGNYEQYF; CDR3nt: TGCGCCAGCAGCCAAGTGCTTAGCGGGAACTACGAGCAGTACTTC
j_gene: TRBJ2-7; v_gene: TRBV28; abundance: once; d_gene: TRBD2; CDR3aa: CASSLAGVSYEQYF; CDR3nt: TGTGCCAGCAGTTTAGCGGGAGTGTCCTACGAGCAGTACTTC
j_gene: TRBJ2-4; v_gene: TRBV5-7; abundance: NA; d_gene: NA; CDR3aa: CASTIQSGQAKNIQYF; CDR3nt: TGTGCCAGCACCATCCAATCTGGACAAGCCAAAAACATTCAGTACTTC
j_gene: TRBJ2-7; v_gene: TRBV5-1; abundance: NA; d_gene: NA; CDR3aa: CASSLLGVEQYF; CDR3nt: TGCGCCAGCAGCTTGTTAGGGGTCGAGCAGTACTTC
j_gene: TRBJ1-4; v_gene: TRBV11-3; abundance: NA; d_gene: NA; CDR3aa: CASSLILTDRRDEKLFF; CDR3nt: TGTGCCAGCAGCTTGATTCTGACAGACAGGAGAGATGAAAAACTGTTTTTT
j_gene: TRBJ2-1; v_gene: TRBV5-1; abundance: NA; d_gene: NA; CDR3aa: CASSSLGNEQFF; CDR3nt: TGCGCCAGCAGCTCACTAGGAAATGAGCAGTTCTTC
j_gene: TRBJ1-1; v_gene: TRBV6-5; abundance: once; d_gene: NA; CDR3aa: CASSYQIGTEAFF; CDR3nt: TGTGCCAGCAGTTACCAGATTGGAACTGAAGCTTTCTTT
j_gene: TRBJ1-2; v_gene: TRBV30; abundance: NA; d_gene: NA; CDR3aa: CAWSPPGAGGYTF; CDR3nt: TGTGCCTGGAGCCCCCCTGGGGCTGGCGGCTACACCTTC
j_gene: TRBJ2-4; v_gene: TRBV7-9; abundance: NA; d_gene: NA; CDR3aa: CASSFSEAKNIQYF; CDR3nt: TGTGCCAGCAGCTTTTCGGAGGCCAAAAACATTCAGTACTTC
j_gene: TRBJ2-7; v_gene: TRBV9; abundance: NA; d_gene: NA; CDR3aa: CASSVASTLTYEQYF; CDR3nt: TGTGCCAGCAGCGTAGCCAGTACACTAACCTACGAGCAGTACTTC
j_gene: TRBJ2-1; v_gene: TRBV2; abundance: NA; d_gene: NA; CDR3aa: CASRGDSYNEQFF; CDR3nt: TGTGCCAGCCGTGGGGACTCCTACAATGAGCAGTTCTTC
j_gene: TRBJ2-5; v_gene: TRBV19; abundance: NA; d_gene: TRBD1; CDR3aa: CASRIRDSVGRETQYF; CDR3nt: TGTGCCAGTAGGATCAGGGACAGTGTTGGGCGGGAGACCCAGTACTTC
j_gene: TRBJ2-1; v_gene: TRBV7-6; abundance: once; d_gene: TRBD2; CDR3aa: CASSLAGASGRSNEQFF; CDR3nt: TGTGCCAGCAGCTTAGCGGGGGCTAGCGGGAGATCGAATGAGCAGTTCTTC
j_gene: TRBJ2-7; v_gene: TRBV14; abundance: NA; d_gene: NA; CDR3aa: CASSQVQYSLHEQYF; CDR3nt: TGTGCCAGCAGCCAAGTCCAATATTCTCTCCACGAGCAGTACTTC
j_gene: TRBJ2-7; v_gene: TRBV14; abundance: NA; d_gene: NA; CDR3aa: CASSPRAHPDSYEQYF; CDR3nt: TGTGCCAGCAGCCCAAGAGCCCACCCGGACAGCTACGAGCAGTACTTC
j_gene: TRBJ2-5; v_gene: TRBV10-3; abundance: once; d_gene: NA; CDR3aa: CAISGDKLVGTQYF; CDR3nt: TGTGCCATCAGTGGAGATAAACTAGTGGGGACCCAGTACTTC
j_gene: TRBJ2-7; v_gene: TRBV19; abundance: NA; d_gene: NA; CDR3aa: CASSTFEGSSFYEQYF; CDR3nt: TGTGCCAGTAGTACCTTTGAGGGGTCCTCTTTCTACGAGCAGTACTTC
j_gene: TRBJ2-7; v_gene: TRBV10-3; abundance: once; d_gene: NA; CDR3aa: CAISEGVTYEQYF; CDR3nt: TGTGCCATCAGTGAGGGGGTAACCTACGAGCAGTACTTC